This TCR beta chain comes out of a study of blood T cell repertoires in COVID-19. The overall study: Samples representing acute and convalescent COVID-19 were sourced from the United States, Italy and Spain. The analysed material was cDNA or gDNA that came from T cells, B-cell-depleted T cells, or PBMCs.

Looked up from germline, CDR1 is SGDLS and CDR2 is YYNGEE. V was pared by 4 bases and J by 7 bases, with 15 bases between. The CDR3 spans 14 residues. Profiling relied on immunoSEQ multiplex PCR, and the TCRdb table lists in-frame clones only, not all of them. The table records 100,000 to 150,000 clones, 70% to 80% of them present only once. The specimen was peripheral blood. The TCR comes from a human donor in a cohort sampled during active COVID-19. The chain combines TRBV9 with TRBJ2-4, with D possibly matching TRBD2 (6 bases). The CDR3 protein is CASSRSPGENIQYF. The CDR3 coding sequence is TGTGCCAGCAGCCGATCACCGGGGGAGAACATTCAGTACTTC.